This record looks at one TCR beta chain sequence and its context. The target antigen is unknown. The sample holds other DNA sequences that translate to the same CDR3. Trimming cost V 5 bases and J 4 bases; bases outside gene matches: 10. CDR3 length: 16 amino acids. Germline V gene lookup returns CDR1 SGHTA and CDR2 FQGNSA. The repertoire was sequenced with immunoSEQ multiplex PCR; TCRdb's copy has only in-frame clones and lacks some. Here the sample spans tens of thousands of clones, about four fifths being singletons. This sample stems from a study of graft-versus-host responses after intestinal transplantation. The overall study: Every transplant recipient was induced with anti-thymocyte globulin, then maintained on tacrolimus and steroids for around 3 years.

Broader study findings: Analysis identified GvH clones in recipient marrow, with some appearing first in ileum or blood. Within the allografts of patients who had graft-donor T cell macrochimerism, graft-versus-host to host-versus-graft clonal ratios were high.

This material consisted of unstimulated CD4+ T cells sorted from spleen or lymph node cells, taken before transplant. The source of this sequence is a human donor who was the organ donor for an intestinal transplant. The V call is TRBV7-2, the J call TRBJ2-3; 9 bases map to TRBD2. Here the CDR3 reads CASSLISGGAADTQYF. The CDR3 coding sequence is TGTGCCAGCAGCCTAATTAGCGGGGGTGCAGCAGATACGCAGTATTTT.